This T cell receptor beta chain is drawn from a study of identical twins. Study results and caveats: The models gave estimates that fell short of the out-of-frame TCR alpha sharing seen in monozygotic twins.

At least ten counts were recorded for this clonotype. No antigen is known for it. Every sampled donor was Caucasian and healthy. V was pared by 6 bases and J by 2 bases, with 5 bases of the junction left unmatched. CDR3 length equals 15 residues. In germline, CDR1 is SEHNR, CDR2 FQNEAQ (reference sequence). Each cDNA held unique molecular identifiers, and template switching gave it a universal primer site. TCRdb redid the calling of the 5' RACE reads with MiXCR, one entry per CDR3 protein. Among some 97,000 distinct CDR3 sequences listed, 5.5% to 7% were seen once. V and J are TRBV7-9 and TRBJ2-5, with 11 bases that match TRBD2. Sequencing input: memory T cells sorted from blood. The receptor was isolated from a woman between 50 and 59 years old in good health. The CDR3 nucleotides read TGTGCCAGCAGTTCGGGACTAGCGGTTCAAGAGACCCAGTACTTC. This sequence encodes CASSSGLAVQETQYF.